Here is one T cell receptor (beta chain) with its context. Using its own MiXCR run on the RACE reads, TCRdb lists one record per CDR3 protein. The table lists 90,000 or so distinct CDR3 sequences, roughly 10% of them singletons. Time point noted: patch test 1, 2 weeks after DPC sensitization. Treatment given: therapeutic diphenylcyclopropenone sensitization with weekly scalp DPC. The data were obtained in a study of human T cells and chemical hapten exposure. This TCR was recovered from a man aged 35 to 55 with alopecia areata. Some clones in this sample may be carry-over from other donors' samples. The specimen comprised whole blood, sampled in connection with sensitization to the hapten diphenylcyclopropenone (DPC).

The CDR3 spells CASSPDTSGQETQYF. Here the CDR3 DNA reads TGCGCCAGCAGTCCCGATACTAGCGGCCAAGAGACCCAGTACTTC. The genes are TRBV5-1 and TRBJ2-5; 8 bases map to TRBD2. The CDR3 extends over 15 amino acids. Trimming took 5 bases from V and 1 from J; bases not matched to a gene: 7. CDR1 and CDR2 from the germline V gene are SGHRS and YFSETQ.